The TCR beta chain under discussion was sequenced for a study of cytomegalovirus exposure and HLA in healthy donors. Overall study: HLA-typed donors were the source of approximately 88 million unique TCRs, which an early data release held.

About this clone: The antigen is unknown.

Study findings and constraints: In a later analysis, a genetic analysis reported fewer productive-TCR N-insertions in an Asian-associated ancestry cluster than the cohort average. V- and J-gene trimming in TCR beta was tied to a missense DCLRE1C variant by an analysis performed later.

Each donor's status was that of a healthy bone marrow donor. PCR used 60 Vbeta primers and 13 Jbeta primers. Clones were sequenced by immunoSEQ multiplex PCR, and TCRdb holds only the in-frame ones, with some missing. The sample contains about 35,000 clones, less than 85% of which appear only once. Germline V gene sequence: CDR1 SGHRS, CDR2 YFSETQ. There are 15 residues in the CDR3. Trimming left V 5 bases short and J 2 bases short, with 16 bases between. Sequenced sample: PBMCs. This clonotype was sampled from a male donor in good health and CMV-seronegative. The chain has TRBV5-1 and TRBJ1-1; TRBD1 might be the D (5 bases). CDR3 sequence reads: CASSPQTAFNTEAFF. The CDR3 DNA is TGCGCCAGCAGTCCACAGACAGCCTTTAACACTGAAGCTTTCTTT. Using reference TRBV5-1 and TRBJ1-1 for the parts outside the CDR3, the full variable domain is KAGVTQTPRYLIKTRGQQVTLSCSPISGHRSVSWYQQTPGQGLQFLFEYFSETQRNKGNFPGRFSGRQFSNSRSEMNVSTLELGDSALYLCASSPQTAFNTEAFFGQGTRLTVV.